What follows is one T cell receptor (beta chain) and its context. Its antigen remains unknown. The data derive from a study of vaccination and CD4 T cells after COVID-19. Whole-study context: Two of the convalescents were Hispanic, and the group consisted of six males and four females. Overlapping spike peptides of SARS-CoV-2, HCoV-NL63, HCoV-OC43 and HCoV-229E stimulated the cells. The authors gave control cultures a CEFX pool, an HIV-1 Nef pool, or no peptide.

Sequencing of the DNA from cultured CD4+ T cells was carried out with the Oncomine TCR Beta short-read assay. TCRdb re-called the PCR reads through MiXCR, storing one row per CDR3 protein. Seen here are some 11,000 distinct CDR3 sequences, 45% to 50% observed once, and the top ten hold 15%. Stated treatment: roughly ten-day PBMC culture with coronavirus spike peptide pools or control peptides (ViraFEST assay). Following culture for more than nine days, CD4+ T cells were isolated by negative selection. The CDR3 length is 16 residues. Looked up from germline, CDR1 is ENHRY and CDR2 is SYGVKD. The V gene lost 0 bases and the J gene lost 3 bases, with 15 bases spanning the gap.

This TCR derives from a human donor who had recovered from COVID-19. The sample was CD4+ T cells from blood, cultured in vitro. The chain links TRBV10-3 to TRBJ2-7; D perhaps matches TRBD1 (6 bases). The CDR3 loop is CAISESKFGQSYEQYF. The CDR3 bases are TGTGCCATCAGTGAGTCGAAATTCGGACAGAGCTACGAGCAGTACTTC.